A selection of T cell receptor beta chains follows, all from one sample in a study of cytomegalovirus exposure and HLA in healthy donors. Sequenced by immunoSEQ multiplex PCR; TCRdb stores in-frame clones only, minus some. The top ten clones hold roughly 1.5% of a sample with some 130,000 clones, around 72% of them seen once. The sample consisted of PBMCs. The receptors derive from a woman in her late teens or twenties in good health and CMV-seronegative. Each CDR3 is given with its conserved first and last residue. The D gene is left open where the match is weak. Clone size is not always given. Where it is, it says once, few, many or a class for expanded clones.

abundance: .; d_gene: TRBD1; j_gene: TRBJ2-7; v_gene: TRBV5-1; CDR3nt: TGCGCCAGCAGCGCGGAGTCGGGACAGGGGTCCTCTGAGCAGTACTTC; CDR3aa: CASSAESGQGSSEQYF
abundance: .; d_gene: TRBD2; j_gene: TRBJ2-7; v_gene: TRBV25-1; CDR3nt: TGTGCCAGCAGTGAGGCGCTAGCGGGAGTGGAGCAGTACTTC; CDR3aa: CASSEALAGVEQYF
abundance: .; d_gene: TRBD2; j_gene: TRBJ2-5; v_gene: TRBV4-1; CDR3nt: TGCGCCAGCAGCCAAGAAGCTAGCGGGTACCAAGAGACCCAGTACTTC; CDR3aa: CASSQEASGYQETQYF
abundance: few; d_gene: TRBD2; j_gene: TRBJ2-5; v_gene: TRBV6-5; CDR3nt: TGTGCCAGCAGCTCACGACCGGGGGGGCAAGAGACCCAGTACTTC; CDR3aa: CASSSRPGGQETQYF
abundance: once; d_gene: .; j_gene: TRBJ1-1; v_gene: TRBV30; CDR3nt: TGTGCCTGGGCGGGGCGGTCGAACACTGAAGCTTTCTTT; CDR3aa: CAWAGRSNTEAFF
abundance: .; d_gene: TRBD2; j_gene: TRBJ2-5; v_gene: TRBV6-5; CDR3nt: TGTGCCAGCAGTTACGCGGCTAGCGGGGGCCAAGAGACCCAGTACTTC; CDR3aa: CASSYAASGGQETQYF
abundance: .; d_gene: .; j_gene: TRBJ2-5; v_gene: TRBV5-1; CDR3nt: TGCGCCAGCAGCTTTTGGGAGAGGGAGACCCAGTACTTC; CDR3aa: CASSFWERETQYF
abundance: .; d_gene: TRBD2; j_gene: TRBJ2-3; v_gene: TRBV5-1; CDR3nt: TGCGCCAGCAGCTTATTTCAGGCGGGAGCGTCCACAGATACGCAGTATTTT; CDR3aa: CASSLFQAGASTDTQYF
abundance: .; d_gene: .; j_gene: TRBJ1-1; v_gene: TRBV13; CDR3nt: TGTGCCAGCAGCCTAGTCGGGGATTATGACCCATCGCTCTTT; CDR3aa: CASSLVGDYDPSLF
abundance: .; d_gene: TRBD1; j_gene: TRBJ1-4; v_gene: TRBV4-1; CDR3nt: TGCGCCAGCAGCCAACTCACAGGGGAAAATGAAAAACTGTTTTTT; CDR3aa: CASSQLTGENEKLFF
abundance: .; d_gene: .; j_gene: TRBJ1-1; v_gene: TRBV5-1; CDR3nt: TGCGCCAGCAGCACCGGGGAGGAGAACACTGAAGCTTTCTTT; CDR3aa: CASSTGEENTEAFF
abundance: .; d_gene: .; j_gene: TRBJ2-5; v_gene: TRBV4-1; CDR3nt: TGCGCCAGCAGCCGTCGCAGGGCTGAGACCCAGTACTTC; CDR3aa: CASSRRRAETQYF
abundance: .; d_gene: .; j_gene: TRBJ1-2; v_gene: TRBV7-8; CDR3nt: TGTGCCAGCAGCTTAGCGCAAGCCCGCGGCTACACCTTC; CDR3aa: CASSLAQARGYTF
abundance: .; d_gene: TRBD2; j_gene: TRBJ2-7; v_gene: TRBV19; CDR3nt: TGTGCCAGTAAGGGTGGGGGGGAATCCTACGAGCAGTACTTC; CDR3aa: CASKGGGESYEQYF
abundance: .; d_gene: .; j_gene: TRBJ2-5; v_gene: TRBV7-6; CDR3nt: TGTGCCAGCAGCTTAGAAGGAAGGGGACAAGAGACCCAGTACTTC; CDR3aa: CASSLEGRGQETQYF
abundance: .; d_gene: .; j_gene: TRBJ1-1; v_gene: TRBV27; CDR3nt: TGTGCCAGCAGTTTATCTGGGAGTTACACTGAAGCTTTCTTT; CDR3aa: CASSLSGSYTEAFF
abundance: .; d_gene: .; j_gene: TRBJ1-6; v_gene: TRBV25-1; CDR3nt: TGTGCCAGCAGTGAGGTGGACAGTTCACCCCTCCACTTT; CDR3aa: CASSEVDSSPLHF
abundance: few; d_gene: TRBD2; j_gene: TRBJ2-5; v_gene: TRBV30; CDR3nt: TGTGCCTGGAGTGTCGGGCGGGAGAAGACCCAGTACTTC; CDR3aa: CAWSVGREKTQYF
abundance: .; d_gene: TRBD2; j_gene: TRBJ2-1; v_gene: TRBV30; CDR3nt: TGTGCCTCGCGACACAAGATCCATAGGGGAGGGTCCTACAATGAGCAGTTCTTC; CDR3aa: CASRHKIHRGGSYNEQFF
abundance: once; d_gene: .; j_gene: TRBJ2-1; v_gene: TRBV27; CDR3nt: TGTGCCAGCAGTTTATTCCCCCCTCGGGGGCAGTTCTTC; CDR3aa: CASSLFPPRGQFF
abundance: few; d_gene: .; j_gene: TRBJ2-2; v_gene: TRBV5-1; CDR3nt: TGCGCCAGCAGCTTAGGCGGGACCGGGGAGCTGTTTTTT; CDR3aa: CASSLGGTGELFF
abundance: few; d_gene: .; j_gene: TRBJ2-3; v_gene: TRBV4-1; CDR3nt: TGCGCCAGCAGCCACCCCCGGTCGCCAGATACGCAGTATTTT; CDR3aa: CASSHPRSPDTQYF
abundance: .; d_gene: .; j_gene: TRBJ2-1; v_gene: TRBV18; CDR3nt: TGTGCCAGCTCAGCCGGCGGGTCCTACAATGAGCAGTTCTTC; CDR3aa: CASSAGGSYNEQFF
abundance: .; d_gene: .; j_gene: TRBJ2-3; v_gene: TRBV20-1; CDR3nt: TGCAGCGGGGTCGGGGATACGCAGTATTTT; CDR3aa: CSGVGDTQYF
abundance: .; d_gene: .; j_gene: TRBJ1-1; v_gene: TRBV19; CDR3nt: TGTGCCAGTAGTATACGGGGGGGGCTCCTGAACACTGAAGCTTTCTTT; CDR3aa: CASSIRGGLLNTEAFF
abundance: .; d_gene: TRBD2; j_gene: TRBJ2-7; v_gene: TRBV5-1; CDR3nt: TGCGCCAGCAGCTTGGTTCGAGCTAGCGGGAGGGAAGACACTTCCTACGAGCAGTACTTC; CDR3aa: CASSLVRASGREDTSYEQYF
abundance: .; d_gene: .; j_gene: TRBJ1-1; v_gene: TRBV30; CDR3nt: TGTGCCGGGATGGGAGAAAGAAACACTGAAGCTTTCTTT; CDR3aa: CAGMGERNTEAFF
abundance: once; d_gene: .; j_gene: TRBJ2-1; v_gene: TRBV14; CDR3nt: TGTGCCAGCAGCGCCACAGGGTACGATGAGCAGTTCTTC; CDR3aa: CASSATGYDEQFF
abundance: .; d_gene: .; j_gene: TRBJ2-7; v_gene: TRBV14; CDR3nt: TGTGCCAGCAGCCCCGTTCGGGGGAACACCCAATACGAGCAGTACTTC; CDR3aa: CASSPVRGNTQYEQYF
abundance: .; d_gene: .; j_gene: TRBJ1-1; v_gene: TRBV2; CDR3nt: TGTGCCAGCACAAGAGGGTCGAATCTGGCTTTCTTT; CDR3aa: CASTRGSNLAFF
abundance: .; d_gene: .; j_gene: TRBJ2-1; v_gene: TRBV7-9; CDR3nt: TGTGCCAGCAGCTTCCTGTCGGATGAGCAGTTCTTC; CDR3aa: CASSFLSDEQFF
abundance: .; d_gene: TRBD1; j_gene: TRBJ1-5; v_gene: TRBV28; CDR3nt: TGTGCCAGCAGGACTTCGAGACAGGGGGTCCAGCATTTT; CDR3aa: CASRTSRQGVQHF
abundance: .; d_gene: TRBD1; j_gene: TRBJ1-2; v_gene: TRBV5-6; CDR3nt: TGTGCCAGCAGCGATTCGATCGGGACAGGGTGGTTCGGCTACACCTTC; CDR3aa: CASSDSIGTGWFGYTF
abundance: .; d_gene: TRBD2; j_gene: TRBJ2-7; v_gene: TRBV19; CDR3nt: TGTGCCAGTAGTCTTAGCGGGAGAGGTCCCCCGCAGTACTTC; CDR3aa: CASSLSGRGPPQYF
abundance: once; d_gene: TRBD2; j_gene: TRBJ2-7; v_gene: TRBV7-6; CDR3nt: TGTGCCAGCAGCTTAGAAGCGGGAGGGTGGGAGCAGTACTTC; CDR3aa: CASSLEAGGWEQYF
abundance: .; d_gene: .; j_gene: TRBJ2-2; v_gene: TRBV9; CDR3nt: TGTGCCAGCAGCGTTCGTCGGGGGGCGATAGTCGGGGAGCTGTTTTTT; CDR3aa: CASSVRRGAIVGELFF
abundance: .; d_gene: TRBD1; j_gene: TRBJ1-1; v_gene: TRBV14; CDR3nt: TGTGCCAGCAGCCAAACGACAGGGGGAACTGAAGCTTTCTTT; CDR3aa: CASSQTTGGTEAFF
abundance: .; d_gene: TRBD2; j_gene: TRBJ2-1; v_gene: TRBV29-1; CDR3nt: TGCAGCGTTACTACTAGCGGGAGAGGGAATGAGCAGTTCTTC; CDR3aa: CSVTTSGRGNEQFF
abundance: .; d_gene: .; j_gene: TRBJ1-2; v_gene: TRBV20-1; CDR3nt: TGCACCGCTGGGGAGGATGGCTACACCTTC; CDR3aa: CTAGEDGYTF
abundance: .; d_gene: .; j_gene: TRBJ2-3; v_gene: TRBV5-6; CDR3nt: TGTGCCAGCGGAGGGGTCAGCACAGATACGCAGTATTTT; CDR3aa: CASGGVSTDTQYF
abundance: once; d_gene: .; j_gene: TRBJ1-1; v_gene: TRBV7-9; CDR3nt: TGTGCCAGCAGCTTAGAGTCAGGGCCCGCGAACACTGAAGCTTTCTTT; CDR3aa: CASSLESGPANTEAFF
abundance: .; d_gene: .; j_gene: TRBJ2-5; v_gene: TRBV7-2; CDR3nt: TGTGCCAGCAGCACTCGGACGGGGGACGCCGAGACCCAGTACTTC; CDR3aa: CASSTRTGDAETQYF
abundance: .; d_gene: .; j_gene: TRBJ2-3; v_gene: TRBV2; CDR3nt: TGTGCCAGCAGGGAGCGGGTGTACACAGATACGCAGTATTTT; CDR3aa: CASRERVYTDTQYF
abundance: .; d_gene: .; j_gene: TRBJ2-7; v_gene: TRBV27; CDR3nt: TGTGCCAGCAGTATGCAGGGTTCGTACGAGCAGTACTTC; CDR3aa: CASSMQGSYEQYF
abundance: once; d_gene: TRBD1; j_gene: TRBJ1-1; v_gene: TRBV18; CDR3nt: TGTGCCAGCTCATCGACAGGGTATTACACTGAAGCTTTCTTT; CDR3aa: CASSSTGYYTEAFF
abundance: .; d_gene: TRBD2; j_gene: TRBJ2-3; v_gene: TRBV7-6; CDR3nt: TGTGCCAGCAGCTGGCGTAGCGGGAGGGCCTCAGATACGCAGTATTTT; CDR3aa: CASSWRSGRASDTQYF
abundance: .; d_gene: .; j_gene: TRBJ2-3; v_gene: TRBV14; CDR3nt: TGTGCCAGCAGCCAAGGTCCAGCAGATACGCAGTATTTT; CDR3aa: CASSQGPADTQYF